This T cell receptor beta chain was sequenced in a study of T-cell memory formation after mild COVID-19. Overall study: Across donors, TCR clusters were largely donor specific.

TCRdb fed the 5' RACE reads into MiXCR, producing one record per CDR3 protein. The sample consists of hundreds of thousands of distinct CDR3 sequences, roughly 20% of them appearing once. The study, taken as a whole, reports: There was a balanced CD4/CD8 profile in clones contracting day 15 to 85, and later expanders leaned CD4+. Prior to infection, memory already included some responding clones, suggesting cross-reactive memory joined. Largely, contracting CD4+ clones fell within CM and EM, and contracting CD8+ clones within EMRA.

Germline V gene lookup returns CDR1 DFQATT and CDR2 SNEGSKA (reference sequence). Trimming cost V 3 bases and J 5 bases; bases outside gene matches: 20. CDR3 size: 18 residues. A remark on this clonotype: Its antigen is not known.

Specimen: PBMCs or a T cell subset sorted from them (not recorded which). V gene TRBV20-1 combines with J gene TRBJ1-1; the match to TRBD1 covers 8 bases. This clonotype was obtained from a man in his late teens or twenties who had mild COVID-19 (a few samples of this study predate the infection). Cell type and time point are not known. The CDR3 bases are TGCAGTGCTAGCCATAATTATCAGGGGGCCTGGCGTAGAACTGAAGCTTTCTTT. Its translation is CSASHNYQGAWRRTEAFF.